This TCR beta chain was profiled in a study of CD8+CD57+ T cells in acquired aplastic anemia (dated by TCRdb to between 2018 and 2020). Turning to the overall study: A mean of around 3.2 ug of DNA, ranging from roughly 0.18 to 30 ug, was extracted from sorted CD4+ and CD8+ cells. An average of approximately 9.8 million reads for CD4+ cells and 12 million or so reads for CD8+ cells was obtained from healthy donor samples. The investigation overall reported the following: Patients and healthy controls showed no significant difference in CD8+ Simpson's diversity (P=0.060). Although 25 to 30 CD8+ CDR3 sequences were shared by patients and controls, these sequences appeared highly expressed in patients and within the immunodominant clones of patients.

TCR beta VDJ combination and CDR3 sequence profiling used genomic DNA as the template. An Illumina HiSeq 2000 was used for TCR repertoire sequencing. The published analysis was carried out like this. Repertoire assessment relied on Simpson's diversity index, CDR3 size and DJ length profiles, and TRBV/TRBJ rearrangement plots. The most abundant DNA sequence in the deep sequencing data was defined as the immunodominant clone. CDR3 amino acid sequences were checked for sharing between subjects and were compared against published repertoires and the VDJdb database. Using fastp trimming at Q25 and MiXCR clonotype assembly, TCRdb reanalyzed the public sequencing data and kept in-frame beta chains. Each entry merges the rows of one CDR3 protein and shows their most common DNA and genes. What appears here as the V and J calls and clone size reflects TCRdb's work, not the paper's. This sample lists just over 400,000 distinct CDR3 sequences; 55% to 75% were detected once. The ten largest clonotypes hold 4% of the sample.

In the study, sorted CD4+ and CD8+ blood T cells from patients with severe aplastic anemia and from healthy subjects underwent deep sequencing of TCR repertoires. Ficoll-Paque density gradient centrifugation was used to isolate peripheral blood mononuclear cells. Before DNA extraction, CD4+ and CD8+ T cells were sorted with FACS or magnetic beads. On this clonotype: Its specific antigen is unknown. Per-base qualities were not stored, and no clone one base away is much larger.

CDR3 length: 16 amino acids, cysteine to phenylalanine. Kept here is only the CDR3 DNA, which spans 48 bases and is read in frame from base 1. The specimen sequenced was sorted CD4+, CD8+, or CD8+CD57+ T cells (not recorded which) from PBMCs. This TCR was sampled from a human donor in good health, serving as a control. The chain is encoded by TRBV3-2 joined to TRBJ1-2; TRBD1 is the table's D call and was not checked against the DNA. TRBV3-2 has pseudogene status. The DNA reads TGTGCCAGCAGCCAAGCTGGGACAGCCACTAACTATGGCTACACCTTC. Its translation is CASSQAGTATNYGYTF.